This is a list of T cell receptor beta chains from one sample in a study of T cells in localized non-small cell lung cancer. Only in-frame clones appear in the TCRdb table, and some are missing; sequencing was by immunoSEQ multiplex PCR. Of a few thousand clones listed, approximately 24% are singletons. This sample comprised lung tumor tissue, obtained before any cancer treatment. These receptors were taken from a male donor aged 60 or over with stage I lung adenocarcinoma. Each CDR3 is given with its conserved first and last residue. The D gene is left open where the match is weak. The listing skips clone size in some rows; elsewhere it reads once, few, many or a size class.

>TRBV11-3|medium-sized|-|TRBJ1-5
CASSLGGFNQPQHF
>TRBV9|medium-sized|-|TRBJ1-6
CASSGSVYNSPLHF
>TRBV6-1|-|-|TRBJ2-7
CASSEGIVRAAYEQYF
>TRBV9|medium-sized|-|TRBJ1-1
CASSPHHGVGEAFF
>TRBV6-8|few|TRBD1|TRBJ2-5
CASRSPGDRGQETQYF
>TRBV11-3|-|TRBD1|TRBJ2-3
CASSPGQTYTDTQYF
>TRBV9|-|TRBD2|TRBJ2-3
CASSSRVAGGPTDTQYF
>TRBV11-3|medium-sized|-|TRBJ1-1
CASSLFRHLNTEAFF
>TRBV29-1|few|-|TRBJ1-1
CSVPVGGLNTEAFF
>TRBV6-4|-|-|TRBJ1-6
CASSYPRGRGGGSPLHF
>TRBV11-3|few|-|TRBJ1-5
CASSPQTASQPQHF
>TRBV6-8|medium-sized|-|TRBJ1-2
CASSPREDRGYTF
>TRBV11-3|-|TRBD2|TRBJ2-2
CASSPLTSPTLGIGELFF
>TRBV30|few|-|TRBJ2-7
CAWSVPGAGEQYF
>TRBV6-8|few|-|TRBJ2-2
CASSTQVLADTGELFF
>TRBV5-1|few|-|TRBJ2-2
CASSLLASYTGELFF
>TRBV29-1|-|TRBD1|TRBJ2-7
CSVGRGRNEQYF
>TRBV29-1|-|-|TRBJ1-2
CSVEPNVGDGYTF
>TRBV25-1|-|-|TRBJ1-2
CATQPQGPNYGYTF
>TRBV11-3|medium-sized|-|TRBJ2-7
CASSRREAQGAGEQYF
>TRBV6-8|few|TRBD2|TRBJ2-1
CASTLAGASYNEQFF
>TRBV11-3|-|-|TRBJ1-5
CASSLDAAATGNQPQHF
>TRBV19|-|TRBD2|TRBJ2-7
CATKLGSGGNYEQYF
>TRBV18|-|-|TRBJ2-2
CASSPQGRELSTGELFF
>TRBV28|-|TRBD1|TRBJ1-1
CASSLSGQGSEAFF
>TRBV18|-|-|TRBJ1-2
CASSPQQLDFYGYTF
>TRBV18|once|-|TRBJ2-2
CASSPQRGTNTGELFF
>TRBV5-1|-|TRBD1|TRBJ1-4
CASSTDRNNEKLFF
>TRBV6-8|large|-|TRBJ1-6
CASIDQGLYNSPLHF